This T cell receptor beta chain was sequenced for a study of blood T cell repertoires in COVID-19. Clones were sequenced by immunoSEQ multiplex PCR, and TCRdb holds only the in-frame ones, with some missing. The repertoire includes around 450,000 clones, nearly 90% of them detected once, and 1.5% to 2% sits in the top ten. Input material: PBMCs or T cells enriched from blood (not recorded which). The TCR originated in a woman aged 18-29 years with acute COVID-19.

The CDR3: CASSPKDRTGELFF. The CDR3 region has the DNA TGTGCCAGCTCACCTAAGGACAGGACCGGGGAGCTGTTTTTT. The chain recombines TRBV18 with TRBJ2-2; 7 bases align to TRBD1. J gave up 5 bases and V 3 bases, and 3 bases lay outside the gene matches. This CDR3 has 14 residues. Germline assignment: CDR1 KGHSH and CDR2 LQKENI. The full variable domain, in which reference TRBV18 and TRBJ2-2 provide the parts outside the CDR3, is NAGVMQNPRHLVRRRGQEARLRCSPMKGHSHVYWYRQLPEEGLKFMVYLQKENIIDESGMPKERFSAEFPKEGPSILRIQQVVRGDSAAYFCASSPKDRTGELFFGEGSRLTVL.